The rows below give T cell receptor beta chains drawn from one sample of a study of shared clonotypes between healthy human individuals. Libraries were prepared by immunoSEQ multiplex PCR; TCRdb keeps only in-frame clonotypes and omits some of them. Of around 500,000 clones listed, roughly 83% are singletons. Sequencing was carried out using PBMCs. These receptors originate from a woman aged 40 to 50 in good health. Some clones in this sample may be carry-over from other donors' samples. CDR3s include the opening cysteine and the closing phenylalanine or tryptophan. The D gene is left open where the match is weak. Rows give clone size only sometimes, using once, few, many, or a class for an expanded clone.

V gene	J gene	clone size	D gene	CDR3 protein	CDR3 DNA
TRBV2	TRBJ2-7	-	-	CASSGGRGSYEQYF	TGTGCCAGCAGTGGAGGCAGGGGATCTTACGAGCAGTACTTC
TRBV29-1	TRBJ2-3	-	TRBD2	CSAARLAGGLTSTDTQYF	TGCAGCGCGGCTCGGCTAGCGGGAGGCCTTACTAGCACAGATACGCAGTATTTT
TRBV15	TRBJ1-5	-	-	CATSRDNQPQHF	TGTGCCACCAGCAGAGACAATCAGCCCCAGCATTTT
TRBV5-1	TRBJ1-5	-	-	CASSLASVGSNQPQHF	TGCGCCAGCAGCTTGGCCTCGGTGGGTAGCAATCAGCCCCAGCATTTT
TRBV19	TRBJ2-7	once	-	CASSMDGAYEQYF	TGTGCCAGTAGTATGGACGGTGCCTACGAGCAGTACTTC
TRBV5-1	TRBJ2-2	-	TRBD2	CASSLAPSGSPGELFF	TGCGCCAGCAGCTTGGCCCCTAGCGGGAGTCCCGGGGAGCTGTTTTTT
TRBV10-3	TRBJ2-7	-	-	CAISESTDYEQYF	TGTGCCATCAGTGAGTCAACAGACTACGAGCAGTACTTC
TRBV7-9	TRBJ2-3	-	-	CASSFGGSLDTQYF	TGTGCCAGCAGCTTCGGGGGTAGCCTCGATACGCAGTATTTT
TRBV2	TRBJ2-2	-	-	CASSEVFAAGELFF	TGTGCCAGCAGTGAAGTTTTTGCGGCCGGGGAGCTGTTTTTT
TRBV11-2	TRBJ2-1	once	TRBD1	CASSPGTGNEQFF	TGTGCCAGCAGCCCAGGGACAGGCAATGAGCAGTTCTTC
TRBV7-3	TRBJ2-1	-	TRBD2	CASSLSGRARNEQFF	TGTGCCAGCAGCTTGAGCGGGAGGGCCAGGAATGAGCAGTTCTTC
TRBV2	TRBJ2-7	-	-	CASSEIWGGSSYEQYF	TGTGCCAGCAGTGAGATCTGGGGTGGGAGCTCCTACGAGCAGTACTTC
TRBV11-2	TRBJ2-1	-	TRBD1	CASSPWDRGIDEQFF	TGTGCCAGCAGCCCATGGGACAGGGGGATCGATGAGCAGTTCTTC
TRBV19	TRBJ1-4	-	-	CASSIASSGATNEKLFF	TGTGCCAGTAGTATCGCAAGCTCAGGGGCAACTAATGAAAAACTGTTTTTT
TRBV5-1	TRBJ2-6	-	-	CASSLVDSGANVLTF	TGCGCCAGCAGCTTGGTCGACTCTGGGGCCAACGTCCTGACTTTC
TRBV29-1	TRBJ1-1	-	-	CSVEGGNEAFF	TGCAGCGTTGAGGGAGGGAATGAAGCTTTCTTT